This T cell receptor (beta chain) was captured in a study of blood T cell repertoires in COVID-19. The wider study: PBMCs, B-cell-depleted T cells, or T cells provided the cDNA or gDNA that made up the material.

How the authors handled the data: Estimates of nucleated cell counts were drawn from the amplification of reference gene primers. Using immunoSEQ multiplex PCR, the repertoire was profiled, and TCRdb retains in-frame clones only, with some absent. That table is the source of V, J and clone size, and D and trimming were worked out from the DNA. The sample has 290,000 or so clones, approximately 91% seen once. Trimming took 2 bases from V and 2 from J; bases not matched to a gene: 3. This CDR3 spans 16 amino acids. Germline loops: CDR1 LNHDA, CDR2 SQIVND (reference sequence). It was during active infection that Seattle patients were enrolled and then longitudinally followed.

The source material was peripheral blood. The sequence came from a woman aged 25 to 39 with COVID-19, enrolled during active disease. The chain uses TRBV19 and TRBJ2-6, with 7 bases fitting TRBD2. The CDR3 region is CASSILGGAGANVLTF. The CDR3, as DNA: TGTGCCAGTAGTATATTGGGGGGGGCTGGGGCCAACGTCCTGACTTTC. The full variable domain, rest sourced from reference TRBV19 and TRBJ2-6, is DGGITQSPKYLFRKEGQNVTLSCEQNLNHDAMYWYRQDPGQGLRLIYYSQIVNDFQKGDIAEGYSVSREKKESFPLTVTSAQKNPTAFYLCASSILGGAGANVLTFGAGSRLTVL.